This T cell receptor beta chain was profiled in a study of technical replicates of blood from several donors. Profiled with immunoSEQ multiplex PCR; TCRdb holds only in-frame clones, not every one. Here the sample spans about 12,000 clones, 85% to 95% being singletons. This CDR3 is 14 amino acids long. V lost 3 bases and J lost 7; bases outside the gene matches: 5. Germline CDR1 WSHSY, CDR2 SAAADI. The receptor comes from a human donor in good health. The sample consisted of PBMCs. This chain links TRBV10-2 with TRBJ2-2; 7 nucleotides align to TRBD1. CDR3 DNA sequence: TGCGCCAGCAGTGAAACAGGGGTGAACGGGGAGCTGTTTTTT. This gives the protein CASSETGVNGELFF.